The entry that follows covers one T cell receptor (beta chain) sequence. The germline gene is not matched at one end of the junction; a read error may be the cause. Germline CDR1 SGHTA, CDR2 FQGTGA. CDR3 length: 14 residues. Sample-barcoded 5' priming and a J-beta primer mix drove a second PCR of roughly 6 to 12 cycles. TCRdb reprocessed the 5' RACE reads with MiXCR, giving one entry per CDR3 protein. The data contain about 1 million distinct CDR3 sequences, around 25% of them singletons. The record originates from a study of blood T cells in healthy people across ages. The same data also contributed to another study, on T cells of mothers and their children.

Specimen: blood. The V gene is TRBV7-3, the J gene TRBJ2-1; D is ambiguous. This sequence was found in a girl aged 2 to 10 in good health. The CDR3 sequence is CASSYPGRDNGQFF. The CDR3 bases are TGTGCCAGCAGCTATCCAGGACGAGACAATGGGCAGTTCTTC.